These 24 T cell receptor beta chains came from one sample sequenced in a study of blood T cell repertoires in COVID-19. Sequencing was performed with immunoSEQ multiplex PCR; in TCRdb, only in-frame clones are kept and a portion is missing. The profile covers 110,000 to 150,000 clones, with around nine tenths appearing a single time and about 1.5% taken by the ten largest. Sequencing was performed on peripheral blood. The receptors derive from a woman in her fifties or sixties with acute or convalescent COVID-19.

Only one count was recorded for this clone. V and J are TRBV2 and TRBJ1-1; a weak D match, TRBD1 (5 bases). Trimming pared 7 bases from V and 1 base from J, leaving 13 bases between. The CDR3 covers 14 residues. The germline gives CDR1 SNHLY, CDR2 FYNNEI. CDR3 nucleotide sequence: TGTGCCAGCAACTACGACAGCACGAACACTGAAGCTTTCTTT. Translating gives CASNYDSTNTEAFF.

V and J are TRBV6-6 and TRBJ1-3; weak D call: TRBD1 (6 bases). The CDR3 is made up of 13 amino acids. V lost 8 bases and J 4 bases, leaving 12 bases between the germline ends. Germline V CDR1 and CDR2: MNHNY, SVGAGI (reference sequence). CDR3 sequence: CASGQTRGNTIYF. As DNA, the CDR3 is TGTGCCAGCGGACAGACCCGGGGAAACACCATATATTTT.

This clone was counted a few times. Other nucleotide sequences in the sample specify the same CDR3. The chain links TRBV4-3 to TRBJ2-3, with D hard to call. The V gene's germline CDR1 is LGHNA and CDR2 YSLEER. V gave up 0 bases and J gave up 0 bases, with 7 bases separating them. This CDR3 spans 15 amino acids. The CDR3 spells CASSQDRVSTDTQYF. In DNA form, the CDR3 reads TGCGCCAGCAGCCAAGACCGCGTAAGCACAGATACGCAGTATTTT.

The chain couples TRBV6-6 to TRBJ2-5; 8 nucleotides align to TRBD1. Trimming removed 10 bases from V and 5 bases from J; junction bases left unmatched: 12. Germline CDR1 MNHNY, CDR2 SVGAGI (reference sequence). This CDR3 region has 14 residues. CDR3 in DNA: TGTGCCACCCGACAGGGGTACTTGACGGAGACCCAGTACTTC. Protein sequence: CATRQGYLTETQYF.

This rearrangement joins TRBV7-2 to TRBJ2-7, with 13 bases matching TRBD2. After removal of 4 bases from V and 1 base from J, the junction contained 7 bases not matched to a gene. The V gene's germline CDR1 is SGHTA and CDR2 FQGNSA. This CDR3 is 17 amino acids long. Here the CDR3 reads CASSWTSGGTTSYEQYF. CDR3 DNA: TGTGCCAGCAGCTGGACTAGCGGGGGTACAACTTCCTACGAGCAGTACTTC.

The V and J genes are TRBV28 and TRBJ2-5; the D gene is possibly TRBD1 (5 bases). Between the trimmed V and J ends, which lost 4 bases and 3 bases, there was a span of 12 bases. The CDR3 is 14 amino acids. The V gene's germline CDR1 is MDHEN and CDR2 SYDVKM. The chain's CDR3 is CASSSTDREETQYF. CDR3 bases: TGTGCCAGCAGTTCGACCGACAGAGAAGAGACCCAGTACTTC.

This rearrangement joins TRBV28 to TRBJ1-2; the match to TRBD1 covers 8 bases. Germline CDR1 and CDR2: MDHEN and SYDVKM. This CDR3 spans 16 amino acids. V was clipped by 4 bases and J by 1 base; unmatched bases: 8. The CDR3 loop is CASSYLGTGDNYGYTF. The CDR3 nucleotides are TGTGCCAGCAGTTACCTAGGGACAGGTGATAACTATGGCTACACCTTC.

The gene calls are TRBV12-3 or TRBV12-4 and TRBJ2-2; no reliable D call. This CDR3 region has 13 residues. The V gene lost 2 bases and the J gene lost 3 bases, with 4 bases spanning the gap. CDR3 loop: CASSLLHTGELFF. The CDR3 nucleotides read TGTGCCAGCAGTTTACTCCACACCGGGGAGCTGTTTTTT.

The J gene is TRBJ1-2, the V gene TRBV10-2; D unclear. Per germline, CDR1 WSHSY and CDR2 SAAADI. Trimming shortened V by 3 bases and J by 0 bases, and 5 bases separated the two germline ends. The CDR3 consists of 13 residues. CDR3 sequence (DNA): TGCGCCAGCAGTGAAGCCTCTAACTATGGCTACACCTTC. Protein sequence: CASSEASNYGYTF.

The V gene is TRBV5-4, the J gene TRBJ2-5, with TRBD1 identical over 7 bases. This CDR3 contains 15 residues. CDR1 is SGHNT, CDR2 YYREEE, per germline (reference sequence). Unmatched junction bases numbered 3, after V lost 0 bases and J lost 1 base. Written as DNA, the CDR3 is TGTGCCAGCAGCTTGGATGGACAGGCCCAAGAGACCCAGTACTTC. Translating it yields CASSLDGQAQETQYF. The whole variable domain, remainder taken from reference TRBV5-4 and TRBJ2-5, is ETGVTQSPTHLIKTRGQQVTLRCSSQSGHNTVSWYQQALGQGPQFIFQYYREEENGRGNFPPRFSGLQFPNYSSELNVNALELDDSALYLCASSLDGQAQETQYFGPGTRLLVL.

The chain joins TRBV6-6 to TRBJ2-7; TRBD1 matches at 8 bases. Germline V gives CDR1 MNHNY, CDR2 SVGAGI (reference sequence). V dropped 0 bases and J dropped 5; count of bases not matched to a gene: 9. This CDR3 has 16 residues. In nucleotides, the CDR3 is TGTGCCAGCAGTTACTCTGATGCGACAGGGGACGACGAGCAGTACTTC. Its translation is CASSYSDATGDDEQYF.

This clone was seen only once. This chain joins TRBV5-1 and TRBJ2-2; 11 nucleotides agree with TRBD2. The CDR3 is 16 amino acids. Germline V gene lookup returns CDR1 SGHRS and CDR2 YFSETQ. J was trimmed by 5 bases and V by 3 bases; bases with no gene match: 6. The CDR3, as DNA: TGCGCCAGCAGCTATCTAGCGGGGGGTGATACCGGGGAGCTGTTTTTT. Its translation: CASSYLAGGDTGELFF.

The table lists this clone with a count of one. V is TRBV30 and J is TRBJ2-5, with TRBD1 matching over 12 bases. CDR3 length equals 16 residues. The germline gives CDR1 GTSNPN, CDR2 SVGIG (reference sequence). Trimming cost V 1 base and J 5 bases; bases outside gene matches: 8. In nucleotides, the CDR3 is TGTGCCTGGAGTGCTTCCGGGACAGGGGGCAGGGAGACCCAGTACTTC. It encodes CAWSASGTGGRETQYF. The full variable domain, in which reference TRBV30 and TRBJ2-5 provide the parts outside the CDR3, is SQTIHQWPATLVQPVGSPLSLECTVEGTSNPNLYWYRQAAGRGLQLLFYSVGIGQISSEVPQNLSASRPQDRQFILSSKKLLLSDSGFYLCAWSASGTGGRETQYFGPGTRLLVL.

The rearrangement links TRBV11-3 to TRBJ2-7; 9 bases map to TRBD2. Germline CDR1 and CDR2: SGHNT and YENEEA. This CDR3 has 17 residues. With V trimmed by 1 base and J by 3 bases, 10 bases remained unmatched. The CDR3 sequence: CASSLGTIAGDDYEQYF. CDR3 nucleotide sequence: TGTGCCAGCAGCTTAGGGACCATAGCGGGGGACGACTACGAGCAGTACTTC. The entire variable domain, with the rest obtained from reference TRBV11-3 and TRBJ2-7, is as follows: EAGVVQSPRYKIIEKKQPVAFWCNPISGHNTLYWYLQNLGQGPELLIRYENEEAVDDSQLPKDRFSAERLKGVDSTLKIQPAELGDSAVYLCASSLGTIAGDDYEQYFGPGTRLTVT.

The chain combines TRBV5-1 with TRBJ2-7; 9 bases are shared with TRBD1. There are 15 residues in the CDR3. CDR1 and CDR2 from the germline V gene are SGHRS and YFSETQ. V lost 7 bases and J lost 3; bases outside the gene matches: 11. This CDR3 reads CASGTGIVSVYEQYF. CDR3 in DNA: TGCGCCAGCGGGACAGGGATAGTATCGGTCTACGAGCAGTACTTC.

The genes are TRBV10-1 and TRBJ1-2; D is perhaps TRBD1 (5 bases). The CDR3 extends over 15 amino acids. In germline, CDR1 is WNHNN, CDR2 SYGVQD (reference sequence). The V end lost 7 bases, the J end lost 0 bases, and 15 bases lay between the germline ends. The CDR3 bases are TGCGCCAGCAATCAGGGTGGAAGGGCTAACTATGGCTACACCTTC. Translated, it gives CASNQGGRANYGYTF.

The V gene is TRBV20-1, the J gene TRBJ2-3; 9 nucleotides agree with TRBD2. Germline trimming cut 3 bases from V and 2 bases from J; bases unmatched to any gene: 15. Looked up from germline, CDR1 is DFQATT and CDR2 is SNEGSKA (reference sequence). CDR3 size: 18 residues. DNA for the CDR3: TGCAGTGCTAGTAGCTCGAGGGGGCGGGGGGGCCCCACAGATACGCAGTATTTT. Amino acid sequence: CSASSSRGRGGPTDTQYF.

CDR3: CASSIAVSFQQFF. CDR3 nucleotide sequence: TGTGCCAGTAGTATAGCGGTCTCATTTCAGCAGTTCTTC. The chain carries TRBV19 and TRBJ2-1; D call uncertain. V lost 1 base and J 11 bases, leaving 12 bases between the germline ends. This CDR3 spans 13 amino acids. The V gene's germline CDR1 is LNHDA and CDR2 SQIVND (reference sequence).

This chain connects TRBV11-2 to TRBJ2-5; no definite D call. The CDR3 length is 14 residues. Between the trimmed V and J ends, which lost 7 bases and 2 bases, there was a span of 14 bases. From germline, CDR1 is SGHAT and CDR2 FQNNGV. The CDR3 sequence: CASTALWSQETQYF. DNA of the CDR3: TGTGCCAGCACCGCGCTTTGGTCGCAAGAGACCCAGTACTTC.

J is TRBJ1-1 and V is TRBV28, with a weak D call TRBD1 (5 bases). The CDR3 loop spans 13 amino acids. From germline, CDR1 is MDHEN and CDR2 SYDVKM. Trimming stripped 7 bases from V and 4 bases from J, with 13 bases between. The CDR3 region has the DNA TGTGCCAGCACTGGGGCTAGTAGCACTGAAGCTTTCTTT. Its translation is CASTGASSTEAFF.

The genes are TRBV15 and TRBJ2-7, with TRBD2 matching over 7 bases. Germline trimming cut 0 bases from V and 0 bases from J; bases unmatched to any gene: 2. Per the germline V gene, CDR1 is LNHNV and CDR2 is YYDKDF (reference sequence). There are 15 residues in the CDR3. The CDR3 DNA sequence: TGTGCCACCAGCAGAGACACTAGCGTCTCCTACGAGCAGTACTTC. Protein product: CATSRDTSVSYEQYF.

This CDR3 reads CASSVWTGGQMYQETQYF. The DNA for the CDR3 is TGTGCCAGCAGTGTTTGGACAGGGGGCCAAATGTACCAAGAGACCCAGTACTTC. This chain links TRBV25-1 with TRBJ2-5, with 11 bases aligning to TRBD1. CDR3 length equals 18 residues. The germline CDR1 and CDR2 sequences are MGHDK and SYGVNS. Germline trimming cut 4 bases from V and 0 bases from J; bases unmatched to any gene: 10. Drawing the rest from reference TRBV25-1 and TRBJ2-5, the complete variable domain is EADIYQTPRYLVIGTGKKITLECSQTMGHDKMYWYQQDPGMELHLIHYSYGVNSTEKGDLSSESTVSRIRTEHFPLTLESARPSHTSQYLCASSVWTGGQMYQETQYFGPGTRLLVL.

This rearrangement joins TRBV19 to TRBJ1-5, with 7 bases matching TRBD1. Germline V gives CDR1 LNHDA, CDR2 SQIVND (reference sequence). This CDR3 spans 17 amino acids. Trimming cost V 2 bases and J 0 bases; bases outside gene matches: 7. The CDR3: CASSIIRDSHSNQPQHF. In DNA form, the CDR3 reads TGTGCCAGTAGTATAATTAGGGACAGCCATAGCAATCAGCCCCAGCATTTT.

This clone was seen a handful of times. The identical CDR3 is also encoded by other nucleotide sequences in the sample. This chain links TRBV7-3 with TRBJ2-1, with TRBD2 matching 14 bases. Germline trimming cut 3 bases from V and 7 bases from J; bases unmatched to any gene: 2. The CDR3 runs to 15 residues. Germline V gene lookup returns CDR1 SGHTA and CDR2 FQGTGA. Written as DNA, the CDR3 is TGTGCCAGCAGCTTGGGGACTAGCGGGGGTAATGAGCAGTTCTTC. The encoded protein is CASSLGTSGGNEQFF.